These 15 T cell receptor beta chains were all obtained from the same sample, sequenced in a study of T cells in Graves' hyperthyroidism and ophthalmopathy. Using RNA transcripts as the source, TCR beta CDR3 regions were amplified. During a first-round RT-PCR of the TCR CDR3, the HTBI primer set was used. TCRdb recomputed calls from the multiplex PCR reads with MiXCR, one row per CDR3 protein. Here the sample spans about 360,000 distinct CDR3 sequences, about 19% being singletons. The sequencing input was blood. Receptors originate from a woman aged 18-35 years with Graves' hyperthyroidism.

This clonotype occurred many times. This chain's CDR3 is CASSLWSADLAKNIQYF. In DNA, the CDR3 is TGTGCCAGCAGTTTATGGTCAGCGGATCTAGCCAAAAACATTCAGTACTTC. The rearrangement links TRBV12-3 or TRBV12-4 to TRBJ2-4, with D possibly being TRBD2 (5 bases). With 2 bases removed from V and 0 bases from J, the gap between germline ends came to 14 bases. The CDR3 loop spans 17 amino acids.

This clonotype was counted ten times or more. The DNA for the CDR3 is TGTGCCAGCAGCGGCACAAGCGGGGGGGCCCAGACCCAGTACTTC. This encodes CASSGTSGGAQTQYF. The chain employs TRBV7-2 and TRBJ2-5; the match to TRBD2 covers 10 bases. The CDR3 runs 15 residues. Germline V gene data show CDR1 as SGHTA and CDR2 as FQGNSA. Trimming cost V 5 bases and J 6 bases; bases outside gene matches: 9.

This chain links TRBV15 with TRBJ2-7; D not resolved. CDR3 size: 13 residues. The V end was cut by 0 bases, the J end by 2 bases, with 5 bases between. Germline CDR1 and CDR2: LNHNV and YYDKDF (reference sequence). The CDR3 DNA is TGTGCCACCAGCAGAGACGCAACCTACGAGCAGTACTTC. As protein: CATSRDATYEQYF.

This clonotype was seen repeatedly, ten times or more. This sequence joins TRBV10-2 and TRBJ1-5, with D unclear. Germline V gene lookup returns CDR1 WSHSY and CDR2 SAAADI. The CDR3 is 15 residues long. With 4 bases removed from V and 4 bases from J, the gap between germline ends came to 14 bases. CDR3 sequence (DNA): TGCGCCAGCAGTGGCCGATGGGGTTTGAATCAGCCCCAGCATTTT. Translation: CASSGRWGLNQPQHF.

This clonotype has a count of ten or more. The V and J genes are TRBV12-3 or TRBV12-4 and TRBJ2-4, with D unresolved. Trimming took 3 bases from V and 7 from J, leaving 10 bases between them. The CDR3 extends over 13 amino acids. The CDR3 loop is CASSLPASNIQYF. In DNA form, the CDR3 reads TGTGCCAGCAGTTTGCCGGCGAGCAACATTCAGTACTTC.

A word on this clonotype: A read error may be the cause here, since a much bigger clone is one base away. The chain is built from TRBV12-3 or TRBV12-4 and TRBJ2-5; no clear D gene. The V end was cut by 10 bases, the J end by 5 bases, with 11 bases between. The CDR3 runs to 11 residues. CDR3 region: CAILFLETQYF. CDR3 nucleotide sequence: TGTGCCATCCTGTTCTTGGAGACCCAGTACTTC.

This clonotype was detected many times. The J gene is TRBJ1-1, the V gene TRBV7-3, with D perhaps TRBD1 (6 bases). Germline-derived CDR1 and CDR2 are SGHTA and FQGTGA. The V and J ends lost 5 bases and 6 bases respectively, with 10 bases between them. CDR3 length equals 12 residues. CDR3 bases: TGTGCCAGCAGCCAAGGGGGACCTGAAGCTTTCTTT. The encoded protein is CASSQGGPEAFF.

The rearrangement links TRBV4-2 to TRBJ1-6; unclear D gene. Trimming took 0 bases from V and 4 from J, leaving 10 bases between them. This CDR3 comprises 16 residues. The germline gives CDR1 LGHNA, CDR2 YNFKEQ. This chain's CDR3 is CASSQDILGYNSPLHF. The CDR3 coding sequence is TGTGCCAGCAGCCAAGATATTCTGGGATATAATTCACCCCTCCACTTT.

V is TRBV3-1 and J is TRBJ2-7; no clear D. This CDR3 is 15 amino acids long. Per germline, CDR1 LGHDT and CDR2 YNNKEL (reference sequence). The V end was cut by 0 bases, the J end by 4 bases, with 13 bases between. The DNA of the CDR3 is TGTGCCAGCAGCCAAGATGGGTCGGGTAAATACGAGCAGTACTTC. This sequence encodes CASSQDGSGKYEQYF.

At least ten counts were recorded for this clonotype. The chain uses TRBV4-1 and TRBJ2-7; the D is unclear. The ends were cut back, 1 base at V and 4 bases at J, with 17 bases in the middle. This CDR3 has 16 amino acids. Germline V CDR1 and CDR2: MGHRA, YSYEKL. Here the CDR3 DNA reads TGCGCCAGCAGCCAAGGAACTTGGGGATCAATGTACGAGCAGTACTTC. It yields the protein CASSQGTWGSMYEQYF.

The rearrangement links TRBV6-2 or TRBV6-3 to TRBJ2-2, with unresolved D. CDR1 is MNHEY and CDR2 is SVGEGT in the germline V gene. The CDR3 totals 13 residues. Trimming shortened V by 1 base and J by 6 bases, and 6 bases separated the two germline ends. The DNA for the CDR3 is TGTGCCAGCAGTTACTATGGGCCCGGGGAGCTGTTTTTT. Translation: CASSYYGPGELFF.

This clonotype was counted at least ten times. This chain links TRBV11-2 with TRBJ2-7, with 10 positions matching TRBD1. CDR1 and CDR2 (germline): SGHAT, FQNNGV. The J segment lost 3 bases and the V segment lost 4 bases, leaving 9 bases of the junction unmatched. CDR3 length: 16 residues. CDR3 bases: TGTGCCAGCAGCTCCCCTGAATGGGACAGGGGCTACGAGCAGTACTTC. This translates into CASSSPEWDRGYEQYF.

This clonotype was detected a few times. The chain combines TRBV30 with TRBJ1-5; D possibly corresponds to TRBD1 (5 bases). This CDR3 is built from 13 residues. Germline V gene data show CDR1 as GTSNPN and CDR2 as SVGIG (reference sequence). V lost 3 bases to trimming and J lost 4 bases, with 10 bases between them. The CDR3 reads CAWSTPGNQPQHF. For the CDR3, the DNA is TGTGCCTGGAGCACCCCAGGGAATCAGCCCCAGCATTTT.

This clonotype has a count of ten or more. CDR3 sequence (DNA): TGTGCCAGCAGCTTTACCGCCTATAGCAATCAGCCCCAGCATTTT. Protein: CASSFTAYSNQPQHF. This chain uses TRBV28 with TRBJ1-5; D remains unclear. The CDR3 has 15 amino acids. V was clipped by 6 bases and J by 0 bases, with 12 bases between them. Per the germline V gene, CDR1 is MDHEN and CDR2 is SYDVKM.

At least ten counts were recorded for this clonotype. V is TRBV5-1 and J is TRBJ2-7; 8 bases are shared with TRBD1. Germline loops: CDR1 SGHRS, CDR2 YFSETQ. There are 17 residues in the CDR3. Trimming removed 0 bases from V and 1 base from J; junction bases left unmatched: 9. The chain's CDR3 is CASSLASSGGASYEQYF. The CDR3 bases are TGCGCCAGCAGCTTGGCCTCCTCAGGGGGCGCTTCCTACGAGCAGTACTTC. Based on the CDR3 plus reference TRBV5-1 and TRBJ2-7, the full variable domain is KAGVTQTPRYLIKTRGQQVTLSCSPISGHRSVSWYQQTPGQGLQFLFEYFSETQRNKGNFPGRFSGRQFSNSRSEMNVSTLELGDSALYLCASSLASSGGASYEQYFGPGTRLTVT.